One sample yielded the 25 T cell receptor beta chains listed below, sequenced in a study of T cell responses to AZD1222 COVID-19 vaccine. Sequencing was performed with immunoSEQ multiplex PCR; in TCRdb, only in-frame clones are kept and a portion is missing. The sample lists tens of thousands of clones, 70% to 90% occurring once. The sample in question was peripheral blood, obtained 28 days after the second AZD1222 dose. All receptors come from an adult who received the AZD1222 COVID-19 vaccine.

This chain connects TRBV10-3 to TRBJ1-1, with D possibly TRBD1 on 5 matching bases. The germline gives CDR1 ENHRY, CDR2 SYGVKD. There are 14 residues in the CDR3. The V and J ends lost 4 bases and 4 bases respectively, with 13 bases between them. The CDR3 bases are TGTGCCATCAGTGTAGAAGGGGCCGGCACTGAAGCTTTCTTT. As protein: CAISVEGAGTEAFF.

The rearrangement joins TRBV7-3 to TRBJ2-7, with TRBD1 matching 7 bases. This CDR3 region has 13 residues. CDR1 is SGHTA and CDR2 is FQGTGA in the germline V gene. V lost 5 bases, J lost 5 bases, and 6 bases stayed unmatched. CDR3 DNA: TGTGCCAGCAGCCAAACACAGGGGAACGAGCAGTACTTC. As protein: CASSQTQGNEQYF.

The DNA for the CDR3 is TGTGCCAGCAGTGAAAAGGGGGCGGGAAACTATGGCTACACCTTC. It specifies CASSEKGAGNYGYTF. The chain joins TRBV6-1 to TRBJ1-2, with 7 bases fitting TRBD1. V lost 2 bases, J lost 2 bases, and 5 bases stayed unmatched. Germline values: CDR1 MNHNS, CDR2 SASEGT. The CDR3 is 15 amino acids.

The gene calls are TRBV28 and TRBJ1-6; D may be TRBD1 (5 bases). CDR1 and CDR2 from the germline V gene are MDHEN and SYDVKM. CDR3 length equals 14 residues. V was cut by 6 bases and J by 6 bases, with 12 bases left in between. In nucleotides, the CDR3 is TGTGCCAGCAGGGAGGGGTCCCGTAATTCACCCCTCCACTTT. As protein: CASREGSRNSPLHF.

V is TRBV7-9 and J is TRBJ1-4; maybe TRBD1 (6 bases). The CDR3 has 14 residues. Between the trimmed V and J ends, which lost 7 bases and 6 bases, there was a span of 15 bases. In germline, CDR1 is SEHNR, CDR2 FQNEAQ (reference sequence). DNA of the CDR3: TGTGCCAGCAACCGGGGAGGGGGAGATGAAAAACTGTTTTTT. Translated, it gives CASNRGGGDEKLFF.

CDR3 sequence (DNA): TGTGCCAGCAGCTTAGAAGGGGAGCAGTTCTTC. Translating it yields CASSLEGEQFF. This sequence joins TRBV11-3 and TRBJ2-1; no clear D. The germline gives CDR1 SGHNT, CDR2 YENEEA. Trimming removed 0 bases at V and 10 bases at J, with 4 bases between. The CDR3 runs 11 residues.

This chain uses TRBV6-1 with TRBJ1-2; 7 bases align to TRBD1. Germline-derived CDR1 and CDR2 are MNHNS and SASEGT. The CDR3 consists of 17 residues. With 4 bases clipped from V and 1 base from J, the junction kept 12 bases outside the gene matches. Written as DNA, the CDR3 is TGTGCCAGCAGTGCAAAAACAGGGGCGGCTAATAACTATGGCTACACCTTC. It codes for CASSAKTGAANNYGYTF.

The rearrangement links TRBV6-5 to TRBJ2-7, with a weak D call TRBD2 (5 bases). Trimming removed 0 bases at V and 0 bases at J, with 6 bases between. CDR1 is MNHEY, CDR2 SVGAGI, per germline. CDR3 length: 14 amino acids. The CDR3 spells CASSYSGVSYEQYF. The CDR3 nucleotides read TGTGCCAGCAGTTACTCGGGAGTCTCCTACGAGCAGTACTTC.

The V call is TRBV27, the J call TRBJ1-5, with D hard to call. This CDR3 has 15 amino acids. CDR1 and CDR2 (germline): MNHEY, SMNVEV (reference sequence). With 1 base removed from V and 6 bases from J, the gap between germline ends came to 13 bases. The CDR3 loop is CASSLFTGSPQPQHF. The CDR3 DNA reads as TGTGCCAGCAGTTTATTTACCGGGAGCCCTCAGCCCCAGCATTTT.

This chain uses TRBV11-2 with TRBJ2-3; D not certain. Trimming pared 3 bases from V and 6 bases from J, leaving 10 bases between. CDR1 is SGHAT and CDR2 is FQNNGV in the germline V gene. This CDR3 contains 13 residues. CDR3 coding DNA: TGTGCCAGCAGCTTTAGGGTCCCGGATACGCAGTATTTT. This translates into CASSFRVPDTQYF.

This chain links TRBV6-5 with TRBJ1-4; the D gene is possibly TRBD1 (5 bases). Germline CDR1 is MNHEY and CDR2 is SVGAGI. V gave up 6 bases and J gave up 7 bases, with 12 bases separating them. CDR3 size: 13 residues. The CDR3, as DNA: TGTGCCAGCAGGCGGAGGGACGCTGAAAAACTGTTTTTT. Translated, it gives CASRRRDAEKLFF.

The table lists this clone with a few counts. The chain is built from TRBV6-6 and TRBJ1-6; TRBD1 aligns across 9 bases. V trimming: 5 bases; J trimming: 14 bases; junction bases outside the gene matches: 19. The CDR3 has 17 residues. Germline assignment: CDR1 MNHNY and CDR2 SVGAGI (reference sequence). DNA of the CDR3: TGTGCCAGCAGTCCACAGGGGGCGCCCCCCCCCGTTCGGGCCCTCCACTTT. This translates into CASSPQGAPPPVRALHF.

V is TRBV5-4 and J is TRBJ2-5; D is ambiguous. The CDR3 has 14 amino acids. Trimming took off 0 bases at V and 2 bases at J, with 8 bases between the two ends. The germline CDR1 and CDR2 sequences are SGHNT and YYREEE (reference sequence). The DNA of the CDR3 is TGTGCCAGCAGCTTGGAACTAACTCAAGAGACCCAGTACTTC. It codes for CASSLELTQETQYF.

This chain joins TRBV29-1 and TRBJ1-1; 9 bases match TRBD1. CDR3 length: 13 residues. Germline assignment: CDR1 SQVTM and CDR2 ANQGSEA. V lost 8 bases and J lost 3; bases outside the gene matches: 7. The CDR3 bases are TGCAGCTTACAGGGGGCGTTAGACACTGAAGCTTTCTTT. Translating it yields CSLQGALDTEAFF.

The CDR3 DNA follows: TGTGCCAGCAGTGGGACTAGCGGCTTCACAGATACGCAGTATTTT. This sequence encodes CASSGTSGFTDTQYF. V is TRBV27 and J is TRBJ2-3; 11 bases are a match to TRBD2. CDR1 and CDR2 (germline): MNHEY, SMNVEV (reference sequence). CDR3 length: 15 amino acids. V lost 5 bases to trimming and J lost 2 bases; unmatched junction nucleotides: 3.

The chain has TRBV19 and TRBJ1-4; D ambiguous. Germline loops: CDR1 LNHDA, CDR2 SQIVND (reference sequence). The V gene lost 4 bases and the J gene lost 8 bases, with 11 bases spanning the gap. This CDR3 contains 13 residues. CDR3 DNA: TGTGCCAGTAGTAGCGGCCGAGGGGAAAAACTGTTTTTT. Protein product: CASSSGRGEKLFF.

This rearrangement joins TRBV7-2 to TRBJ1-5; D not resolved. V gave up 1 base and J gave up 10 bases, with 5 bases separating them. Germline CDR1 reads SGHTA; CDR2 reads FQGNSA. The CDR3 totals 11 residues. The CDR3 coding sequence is TGTGCCAGCAGCTTAGTGGGACCCCAGCATTTT. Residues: CASSLVGPQHF.

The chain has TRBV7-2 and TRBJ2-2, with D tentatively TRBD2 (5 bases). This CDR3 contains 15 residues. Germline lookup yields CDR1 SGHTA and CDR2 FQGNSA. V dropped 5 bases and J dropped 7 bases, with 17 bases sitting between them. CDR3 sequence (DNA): TGTGCCAGCAGCCCCGCTGGGCTAGGAGGCGGGGAGCTGTTTTTT. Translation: CASSPAGLGGGELFF.

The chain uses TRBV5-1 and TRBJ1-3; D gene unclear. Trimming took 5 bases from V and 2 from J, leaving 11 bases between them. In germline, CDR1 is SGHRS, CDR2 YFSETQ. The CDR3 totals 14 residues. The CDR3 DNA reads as TGCGCCAGCAGGGCTACGTCAGCTGGAAACACCATATATTTT. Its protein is CASRATSAGNTIYF.

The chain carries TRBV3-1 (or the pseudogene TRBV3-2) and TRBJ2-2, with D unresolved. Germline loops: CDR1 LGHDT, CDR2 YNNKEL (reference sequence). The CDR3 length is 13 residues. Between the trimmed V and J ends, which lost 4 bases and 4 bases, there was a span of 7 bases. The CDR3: CASSPSGTGELFF. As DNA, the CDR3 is TGTGCCAGCAGCCCCTCGGGCACCGGGGAGCTGTTTTTT.

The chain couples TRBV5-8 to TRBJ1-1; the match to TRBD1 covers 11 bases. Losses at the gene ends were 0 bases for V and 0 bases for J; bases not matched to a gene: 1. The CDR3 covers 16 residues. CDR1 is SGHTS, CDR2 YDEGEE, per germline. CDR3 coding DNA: TGTGCCAGCAGCTTGGTGGGACAGGGGGTGAACACTGAAGCTTTCTTT. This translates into CASSLVGQGVNTEAFF.

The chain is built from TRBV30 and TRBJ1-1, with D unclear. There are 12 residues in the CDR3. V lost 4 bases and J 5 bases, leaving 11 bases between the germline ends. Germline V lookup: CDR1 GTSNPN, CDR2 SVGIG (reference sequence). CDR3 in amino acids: CAWTQAKTEAFF. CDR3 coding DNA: TGTGCCTGGACCCAAGCAAAAACTGAAGCTTTCTTT.

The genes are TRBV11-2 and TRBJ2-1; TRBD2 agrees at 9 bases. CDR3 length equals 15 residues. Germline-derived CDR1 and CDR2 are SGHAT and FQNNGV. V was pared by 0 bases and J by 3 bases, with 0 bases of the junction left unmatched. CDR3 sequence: CASSLERGGYNEQFF. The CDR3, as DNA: TGTGCCAGCAGCTTAGAGCGGGGGGGCTACAATGAGCAGTTCTTC.

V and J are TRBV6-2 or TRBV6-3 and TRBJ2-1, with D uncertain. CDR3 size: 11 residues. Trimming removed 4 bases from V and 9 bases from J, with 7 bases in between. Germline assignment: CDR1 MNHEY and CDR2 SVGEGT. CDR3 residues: CASSSVAEQFF. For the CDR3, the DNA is TGTGCCAGCAGTTCTGTGGCTGAGCAGTTCTTC.

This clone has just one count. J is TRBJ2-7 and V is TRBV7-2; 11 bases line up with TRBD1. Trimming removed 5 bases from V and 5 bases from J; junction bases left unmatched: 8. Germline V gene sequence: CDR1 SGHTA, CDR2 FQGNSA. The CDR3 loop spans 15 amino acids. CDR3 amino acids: CASSQWDRGFNEQYF. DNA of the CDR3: TGTGCCAGCAGCCAATGGGACAGGGGGTTCAACGAGCAGTACTTC.